These T cell receptor beta chains were read from a single sample in a study of cytomegalovirus exposure and HLA in healthy donors. Method: immunoSEQ multiplex PCR; TCRdb's copy keeps in-frame clones and lacks some. The profile shows approximately 100,000 clones, 70% of them singletons. The sequenced sample was PBMCs. These TCRs come from a man aged 35 to 55 in good health and CMV-seropositive. Each CDR3 is given with its conserved first and last residue. The D gene is left open where the match is weak. Only part of the rows carry a size: once, few, many, or a class if the clone is expanded.

CASTSYLAPDNEQFF	TGTGCCAGCACCTCCTATCTAGCCCCCGACAATGAGCAGTTCTTC	-	TRBJ2-1	TRBV11-1	-	15
CASSDEQGANQPQHF	TGTGCCAGCAGTGACGAGCAGGGCGCCAATCAGCCCCAGCATTTT	-	TRBJ1-5	TRBV6-6	-	15
CATSRPWTGGSYNEQFF	TGTGCCACCAGCAGACCCTGGACAGGGGGCTCCTACAATGAGCAGTTCTTC	TRBD1	TRBJ2-1	TRBV15	few	17
CAWSDWTANTEAFF	TGTGCCTGGAGTGACTGGACAGCGAACACTGAAGCTTTCTTT	-	TRBJ1-1	TRBV30	-	14
CASSTPLRESNTQYF	TGTGCCAGCAGCACGCCCCTCCGGGAGTCGAATACGCAGTATTTT	-	TRBJ2-3	TRBV7-9	-	15
CASSLKTGLNTEAFF	TGCGCCAGCAGCTTAAAGACAGGCCTGAACACTGAAGCTTTCTTT	-	TRBJ1-1	TRBV5-1	few	15
CASSLELTGGAGKLFF	TGTGCCAGCAGCTTAGAACTAACAGGGGGCGCTGGAAAACTGTTTTTT	TRBD1	TRBJ1-4	TRBV7-8	-	16
CASSRTGGGTNEKLFF	TGCGCCAGCAGCCGGACAGGGGGGGGAACTAATGAAAAACTGTTTTTT	TRBD1	TRBJ1-4	TRBV4-1	-	16
CASSQAGVPYEQYF	TGTGCCAGCAGCCAAGCGGGGGTTCCCTACGAGCAGTACTTC	-	TRBJ2-7	TRBV4-2	-	14
CASSFSPQPQHF	TGTGCCAGCAGCTTCTCCCCTCAGCCCCAGCATTTT	-	TRBJ1-5	TRBV7-2	-	12
CASSASGLAAYEQYF	TGTGCCAGCAGCGCCTCGGGACTAGCGGCCTACGAGCAGTACTTC	TRBD2	TRBJ2-7	TRBV7-2	few	15
CASSSSRNTIYF	TGTGCCAGCAGTTCGAGTCGAAACACCATATATTTT	-	TRBJ1-3	TRBV6-5	few	12
CASSVQGWSYGYTF	TGTGCCAGCAGTGTCCAGGGATGGAGCTATGGCTACACCTTC	-	TRBJ1-2	TRBV28	-	14
CASSDRTSGSVETQYF	TGTGCCAGCAGCGATCGGACTAGCGGGAGTGTGGAGACCCAGTACTTC	TRBD2	TRBJ2-5	TRBV5-4	few	16
CSVDLGGSGTYEQYF	TGCAGCGTTGATCTGGGGGGTAGCGGAACCTACGAGCAGTACTTC	-	TRBJ2-7	TRBV29-1	-	15
CASSFRPPYEQYF	TGTGCCAGCAGTTTCCGTCCCCCCTACGAGCAGTACTTC	-	TRBJ2-7	TRBV27	-	13
CASSPGLAGGPTYEQYF	TGTGCCAGCTCCCCGGGACTAGCGGGAGGACCTACCTACGAGCAGTACTTC	TRBD2	TRBJ2-7	TRBV18	-	17
CASSHVRDNPGARGINTGELFF	TGTGCCAGCAGTCACGTCCGGGACAACCCCGGCGCGAGAGGGATTAACACCGGGGAGCTGTTTTTT	-	TRBJ2-2	TRBV27	-	22
CASSAGRAHKHQETQYF	TGTGCCAGCAGCGCCGGGAGGGCCCATAAACACCAAGAGACCCAGTACTTC	TRBD2	TRBJ2-5	TRBV2	-	17